This TCR beta chain was captured by sequencing in a study of blood T cell repertoires in COVID-19. Under the authors' procedure: By means of reference gene primer amplification, nucleated cell counts were estimated. Assay: immunoSEQ multiplex PCR; the TCRdb copy retains only in-frame clones and omits some. V, J and clone size derive from that table, while D and trimming were established from the DNA sequence. The sample shows 300,000 to 350,000 clones, around nine tenths of them seen only once. This clone was seen just once. The study assigned cohorts using participant-reported clinical history. This clonotype was sampled from a man aged 30 to 39 who had recovered from COVID-19. Sequenced material: PBMCs or T cells enriched from blood (not recorded which).

CDR3 loop: CASSPKGPTYEQYF. The CDR3 region has the DNA TGTGCCAGCTCACCGAAGGGGCCGACCTACGAGCAGTACTTC. The rearrangement links TRBV18 to TRBJ2-7; a possible D gene is TRBD1 (5 bases). The CDR3 has 14 residues. V lost 3 bases and J lost 2, with 11 bases in between. CDR1 KGHSH and CDR2 LQKENI come from the germline V gene. Drawing the rest from reference TRBV18 and TRBJ2-7, the complete variable domain is NAGVMQNPRHLVRRRGQEARLRCSPMKGHSHVYWYRQLPEEGLKFMVYLQKENIIDESGMPKERFSAEFPKEGPSILRIQQVVRGDSAAYFCASSPKGPTYEQYFGPGTRLTVT.